Each of the 24 T cell receptor beta chains below was sequenced from the same sample in a study of beta chain features in type 1 diabetes. Broader study findings: A moderate, significant TCRB CDR3 shortening appeared in type 1 diabetes across four CD4+ subsets.

The study reverse transcribed the entire isolated RNA, so it sequenced expressed TCRB transcripts. Generated by immunoSEQ multiplex PCR, the TCRdb table keeps only in-frame clones and is missing some. The data contain almost 350,000 clones, approximately 10% of them singletons. These receptors are not linked to any known antigen. Sequenced input: central memory CD4+ T cells from blood. Receptors originate from a man under 40 with type 1 diabetes.

The gene calls are TRBV27 and TRBJ1-6, with no clear D. Germline CDR1 and CDR2: MNHEY and SMNVEV (reference sequence). The CDR3 has 14 amino acids. V lost 4 bases and J 9 bases, leaving 13 bases between the germline ends. The CDR3 DNA sequence: TGTGCCAGCAGTTCCCCAGGTGAGGGTTCACCCCTCCACTTT. Protein: CASSSPGEGSPLHF.

The genes are TRBV25-1 and TRBJ2-7; the D gene is possibly TRBD1 (6 bases). There are 12 residues in the CDR3. Germline V CDR1 and CDR2: MGHDK, SYGVNS. V lost 11 bases to trimming and J lost 2 bases, with 13 bases between them. The CDR3 loop reads CARLDRTYEQYF. CDR3 DNA: TGTGCCCGTCTAGACAGGACCTACGAGCAGTACTTC.

This clone was found a few times. This chain connects TRBV7-2 to TRBJ1-1, with TRBD1 as a possible D gene (6 bases). The CDR3 totals 15 residues. The V gene's germline CDR1 is SGHTA and CDR2 FQGNSA. The ends were cut back, 1 base at V and 3 bases at J, with 12 bases in the middle. In DNA, the CDR3 is TGTGCCAGCAGCTTAGGAGGGGGGCGATACACTGAAGCTTTCTTT. It is translated as CASSLGGGRYTEAFF.

In this sample, this clone turned up many times. The chain joins TRBV27 to TRBJ2-7; TRBD2 agrees at 7 bases. Germline loops: CDR1 MNHEY, CDR2 SMNVEV (reference sequence). This CDR3 comprises 14 residues. V trimming: 7 bases; J trimming: 0 bases; junction bases outside the gene matches: 6. In DNA form, the CDR3 reads TGTGCCAGCAAGTCTCGCGGGAGCTCCTACGAGCAGTACTTC. Amino acids: CASKSRGSSYEQYF.

This clone was seen a few times. The chain combines TRBV7-2 with TRBJ2-6, with D perhaps matching TRBD2 (5 bases). This CDR3 spans 18 amino acids. V was cut by 1 base and J by 3 bases, with 16 bases left in between. CDR1 SGHTA and CDR2 FQGNSA come from the germline V gene. CDR3 sequence: CASSLVGIGVGGANVLTF. Here the CDR3 DNA reads TGTGCCAGCAGCTTAGTGGGTATCGGGGTAGGTGGGGCCAACGTCCTGACTTTC.

This clone came up once. The V gene is TRBV5-1, the J gene TRBJ2-4; no clear D. The ends were cut back, 8 bases at V and 1 base at J, with 4 bases in the middle. CDR1 is SGHRS, CDR2 YFSETQ, per germline. This CDR3 contains 11 residues. CDR3 DNA: TGCGCCAGGGGTGCCAAAAACATTCAGTACTTC. The encoded protein is CARGAKNIQYF.

This chain uses TRBV4-3 with TRBJ1-1, with a tentative D call TRBD1 (6 bases). V was clipped by 8 bases and J by 3 bases, with 25 bases between them. The CDR3 sequence is 17 residues long. The germline V gene encodes CDR1 LGHNA and CDR2 YSLEER. The CDR3 is CASVSLIKQGLDTEAFF. The CDR3 DNA reads as TGCGCCAGCGTATCACTGATTAAACAGGGTCTAGACACTGAAGCTTTCTTT.

As to this clone: Given a much more abundant clone one base away, this may be a read error. The same CDR3 can be traced to other DNA sequences in this sample. The chain carries TRBV2 and TRBJ1-5; D remains unclear. The germline V gene encodes CDR1 SNHLY and CDR2 FYNNEI. This CDR3 region has 12 residues. V lost 4 bases and J lost 1, with 2 bases in between. In nucleotides, the CDR3 is TGTGCCAGCAGTGGCAGCAATCAGCCCCAGCATTTT. It specifies CASSGSNQPQHF.

This rearrangement joins TRBV5-1 to TRBJ1-5; TRBD1 might be the D (5 bases). In germline, CDR1 is SGHRS, CDR2 YFSETQ. CDR3 size: 16 residues. Deletions cut 4 bases from V and 3 bases from J, with 17 bases between. In nucleotides, the CDR3 is TGCGCCAGCAGCCCTCAGGGTGTGGAAAACAATCAGCCCCAGCATTTT. Its protein is CASSPQGVENNQPQHF.

The chain links TRBV5-6 to TRBJ1-3; 9 nucleotides align to TRBD1. The CDR3 sequence is 16 residues long. CDR1 is SGHDT and CDR2 is YYEEEE in the germline V gene. With 2 bases clipped from V and 3 bases from J, the junction kept 6 bases outside the gene matches. The CDR3 loop is CASSLRTGGLGNTIYF. CDR3 nucleotides: TGTGCCAGCAGCTTACGTACAGGGGGCCTTGGAAACACCATATATTTT.

The chain employs TRBV6-6 and TRBJ2-1; TRBD2 matches 10 bases. The CDR3 has 14 residues. Germline V CDR1 and CDR2: MNHNY, SVGAGI (reference sequence). Unmatched junction bases numbered 2, after V lost 4 bases and J lost 5 bases. The CDR3: CASSSSGGNNEQFF. CDR3 DNA: TGTGCCAGCAGTTCTAGCGGGGGCAACAATGAGCAGTTCTTC.

This clone has just a few counts. The V and J genes are TRBV5-1 and TRBJ1-1; D may be TRBD1 (5 bases). The CDR3 length is 17 residues. V shed 4 bases and J shed 2 bases, with 21 bases lying between them. In germline, CDR1 is SGHRS, CDR2 YFSETQ. The CDR3: CASSPVAGLGANTEAFF. Here the CDR3 DNA reads TGCGCCAGCAGCCCGGTGGCAGGATTAGGGGCAAACACTGAAGCTTTCTTT.

The chain has TRBV27 and TRBJ2-7, with TRBD1 matching 7 bases. The J segment lost 3 bases and the V segment lost 5 bases, leaving 13 bases of the junction unmatched. CDR1 is MNHEY and CDR2 is SMNVEV in the germline V gene (reference sequence). The CDR3 totals 16 residues. This CDR3 reads CASSLRVTGRRYEQYF. CDR3 DNA: TGTGCCAGCAGTCTAAGGGTGACAGGGCGCCGCTACGAGCAGTACTTC.

This chain links TRBV7-8 with TRBJ2-7; either TRBD1 or TRBD2 may supply D (5 bases each). V was pared by 2 bases and J by 4 bases, with 12 bases between. The germline V gene has CDR1 SGHVS and CDR2 FQNEAQ. The CDR3 is made up of 14 amino acids. CDR3 residues: CASSLKRGSYEQYF. CDR3 in DNA: TGTGCCAGCAGCTTAAAGAGGGGAAGTTACGAGCAGTACTTC.

J is TRBJ1-1 and V is TRBV11-2, with 7 nucleotides matching TRBD1. Germline V lookup: CDR1 SGHAT, CDR2 FQNNGV. J lost 5 bases, V lost 3 bases, and 6 bases had no gene match. The CDR3 has 14 amino acids. CDR3 nucleotide sequence: TGTGCCAGCAGCTTCCCAGGGGGAAGGACTGAAGCTTTCTTT. It codes for CASSFPGGRTEAFF. Combining the CDR3 with reference TRBV11-2 and TRBJ1-1 gives the whole variable domain EAGVAQSPRYKIIEKRQSVAFWCNPISGHATLYWYQQILGQGPKLLIQFQNNGVVDDSQLPKDRFSAERLKGVDSTLKIQPAKLEDSAVYLCASSFPGGRTEAFFGQGTRLTVV.

This sequence joins TRBV27 and TRBJ2-1; TRBD2 is a possible D gene (5 bases). Looked up from germline, CDR1 is MNHEY and CDR2 is SMNVEV (reference sequence). V was clipped by 6 bases and J by 4 bases, with 7 bases between them. The CDR3 runs 12 residues. CDR3 region: CASRDLYNEQFF. CDR3 coding DNA: TGTGCCAGCAGGGACTTGTACAATGAGCAGTTCTTC.

In this sample, this clone turned up a few times. V and J are TRBV4-3 and TRBJ2-5, with 7 positions matching TRBD1. This CDR3 has 15 amino acids. From germline, CDR1 is LGHNA and CDR2 YSLEER. J gave up 7 bases and V 8 bases, and 16 bases lay outside the gene matches. The CDR3 here is CASQQGRQGGATQYF. CDR3 sequence (DNA): TGCGCCAGCCAACAGGGCCGACAGGGTGGGGCGACCCAGTACTTC.

This clone was counted only a few times. The rearrangement uses TRBV28 and TRBJ1-2; D gene unclear. Germline CDR1 MDHEN, CDR2 SYDVKM. The CDR3 length is 14 residues. V was trimmed by 3 bases and J by 5 bases, leaving 13 bases between them. Here the CDR3 DNA reads TGTGCCAGCAGTTTCCCTAGTACGACGTATGGCTACACCTTC. This gives the protein CASSFPSTTYGYTF.

There are a few counts of this clone. The V call is TRBV4-1, the J call TRBJ2-1, with 10 bases lining up with TRBD2. The CDR3 consists of 16 residues. Germline V lookup: CDR1 MGHRA, CDR2 YSYEKL. The ends lost 0 bases at V and 4 bases at J; junction bases unmatched: 3. CDR3 protein: CASSQDASGGYNEQFF. The CDR3 nucleotides read TGCGCCAGCAGCCAAGACGCTAGCGGGGGTTACAATGAGCAGTTCTTC.

In its sample, this clone was seen many times. The chain recombines TRBV10-3 with TRBJ2-3, with D hard to call. V gave up 0 bases and J gave up 1 base, with 2 bases separating them. Germline V lookup: CDR1 ENHRY, CDR2 SYGVKD. CDR3 length: 13 amino acids. DNA for the CDR3: TGTGCCATCAGTGAGTCGGGCACAGATACGCAGTATTTT. It codes for CAISESGTDTQYF.

In this sample, this clone turned up a few times. The CDR3 loop reads CASSDTHRGSYNEQFF. CDR3 sequence (DNA): TGTGCCAGCAGTGACACCCACCGGGGCTCCTACAATGAGCAGTTCTTC. The J gene is TRBJ2-1, the V gene TRBV6-4; a possible D gene is TRBD2 (5 bases). The germline V gene encodes CDR1 MRHNA and CDR2 SNTAGT. The ends were cut back, 2 bases at V and 0 bases at J, with 11 bases in the middle. This CDR3 has 16 amino acids.

This clone was seen a few times. J is TRBJ1-2 and V is TRBV6-5; the match to TRBD1 covers 9 bases. V lost 6 bases and J lost 4; bases outside the gene matches: 6. The germline V gene encodes CDR1 MNHEY and CDR2 SVGAGI. The CDR3 length is 14 residues. CDR3 nucleotide sequence: TGTGCCAGCAGACGAGACAGGGGGTTCTATGGCTACACCTTC. Translation gives CASRRDRGFYGYTF.

On this clone itself: Other DNA variants within this sample encode the same CDR3. The chain employs TRBV5-1 and TRBJ2-1; the match to TRBD1 covers 9 bases. V trimming: 0 bases; J trimming: 5 bases; junction bases outside the gene matches: 0. Germline loops: CDR1 SGHRS, CDR2 YFSETQ. The CDR3 sequence is 14 residues long. The CDR3 nucleotides read TGCGCCAGCAGCTTGGGGGACAGGGACAATGAGCAGTTCTTC. Protein: CASSLGDRDNEQFF.

The V call is TRBV5-5, the J call TRBJ2-5, with 7 nucleotides matching TRBD1. Germline-derived CDR1 and CDR2 are SGHKS and YYEKEE (reference sequence). V shed 4 bases and J 0 bases; nucleotides not matched to a gene: 6. The CDR3 covers 15 residues. Written as DNA, the CDR3 is TGTGCCAGCAGCCAAGGGACAGTCTACCAAGAGACCCAGTACTTC. This sequence encodes CASSQGTVYQETQYF.